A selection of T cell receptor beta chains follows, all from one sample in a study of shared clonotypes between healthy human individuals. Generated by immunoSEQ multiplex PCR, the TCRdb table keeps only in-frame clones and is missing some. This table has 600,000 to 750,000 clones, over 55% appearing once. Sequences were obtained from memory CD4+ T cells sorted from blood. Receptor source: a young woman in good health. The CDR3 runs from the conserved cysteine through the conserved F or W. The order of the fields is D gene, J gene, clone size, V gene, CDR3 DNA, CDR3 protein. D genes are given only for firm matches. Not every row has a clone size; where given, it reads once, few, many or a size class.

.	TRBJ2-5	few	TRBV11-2	TGTGCCAGCAGCGTGGGACATAGCCAAGAGACCCAGTACTTC	CASSVGHSQETQYF
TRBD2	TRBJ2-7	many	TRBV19	TGTGCCAGTAGTCTCAGGGCAGGATCCGGGAGGGCCTACGAGCAGTACTTC	CASSLRAGSGRAYEQYF
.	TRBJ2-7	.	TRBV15	TGTGCCACCAGCGGAGAAACTAGCAGGATTCCCTACGAGCAGTACTTC	CATSGETSRIPYEQYF
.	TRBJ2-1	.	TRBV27	TGTGCCAGCAGGCTACAGGGTTCGGGCAATGAGCAGTTCTTC	CASRLQGSGNEQFF
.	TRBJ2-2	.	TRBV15	TGTGCCACCAGCAGAGACAGGGGGAACACCGGGGAGCTGTTTTTT	CATSRDRGNTGELFF
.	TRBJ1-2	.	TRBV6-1	TGTGCCAGCAGTGAACCCTACACCTTC	CASSEPYTF
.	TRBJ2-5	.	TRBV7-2	TGTGCCAGCAGCTTAGTGAGTCGGGGGGAGACCCAGTACTTC	CASSLVSRGETQYF
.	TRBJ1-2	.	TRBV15	TGTGCCACCAGCCTTACCGCCAGGGACTCTGGCTACACCTTC	CATSLTARDSGYTF
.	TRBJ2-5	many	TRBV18	TGTGCCGGTACACGGAGTAGAGGAGAGACCCAGTACTTC	CAGTRSRGETQYF
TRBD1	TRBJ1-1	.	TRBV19	TGTGCCAGTAGTCTCTCGGACAGGGGGCAAGCTTTCTTT	CASSLSDRGQAFF
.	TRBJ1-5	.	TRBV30	TGTGCCTGGGCTTCAGGGGGCAATCAGCCCCAGCATTTT	CAWASGGNQPQHF
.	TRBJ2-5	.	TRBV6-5	TGTGCCAGCAAGGGTGTGGGTCAAGAGACCCAGTACTTC	CASKGVGQETQYF
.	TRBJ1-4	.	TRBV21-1	TGTGCCAGAAGGTACAAGACAGAGAGTGAAAAACTGTTTTTT	CARRYKTESEKLFF
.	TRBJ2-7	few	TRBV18	TGTGCCAGCTCACTATACGCCGGGACATATTCCTACGAGCAGTACTTC	CASSLYAGTYSYEQYF
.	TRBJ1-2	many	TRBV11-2	TGTGCCAGCAGCTCCATACGGCATCCCGGCTACACCTTC	CASSSIRHPGYTF
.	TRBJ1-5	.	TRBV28	TGTGCCAGCAGTTTATTTGGTCAGCCCCAGCATTTT	CASSLFGQPQHF
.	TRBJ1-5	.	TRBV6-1	TGTGCCAGCAGTGTACTCAATCAGCCCCAGCATTTT	CASSVLNQPQHF
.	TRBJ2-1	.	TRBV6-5	TGTGCCAGCAGTCAGGATGCCGGCTACAATGAGCAGTTCTTC	CASSQDAGYNEQFF
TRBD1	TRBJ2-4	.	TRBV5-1	TGCGCCAGCAGCTTGATGACAGGGGACGACATTCAGTACTTC	CASSLMTGDDIQYF
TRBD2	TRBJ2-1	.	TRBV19	TGTGCCAGTAGTATTGGGTCTAGCGGGAGCTCCTACAATGAGCAGTTCTTC	CASSIGSSGSSYNEQFF
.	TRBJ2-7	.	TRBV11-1	TGTGCCAGCAGCCTGATAGGTAGCGAGCAGTACTTC	CASSLIGSEQYF
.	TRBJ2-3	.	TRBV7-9	TGTGCCAGCAGCTTACATGGCGGGGAAAATACGCAGTATTTT	CASSLHGGENTQYF
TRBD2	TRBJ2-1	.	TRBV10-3	TGTGCCATCAGTGATGCGGGAGGGTACAATGAGCAGTTCTTC	CAISDAGGYNEQFF
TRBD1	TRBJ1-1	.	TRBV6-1	TGTGCCAGCAGTGACAGGGGGCGTGCGAACACTGAAGCTTTCTTT	CASSDRGRANTEAFF
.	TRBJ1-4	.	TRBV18	TGTGCCAGCTCGACGAATACTAATGAAAAACTGTTTTTT	CASSTNTNEKLFF
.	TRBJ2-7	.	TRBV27	TGTGCCAGCAGTTTGATCGGGGTGGGGACCGGCGAGCAGTACTTC	CASSLIGVGTGEQYF
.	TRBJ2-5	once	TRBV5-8	TGTGCCAGCAGCCAGTGGGTACAAGAGACCCAGTACTTC	CASSQWVQETQYF
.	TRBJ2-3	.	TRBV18	TGTGCCAGCTCACCCCCAGGGGAAAGCACAGATACGCAGTATTTT	CASSPPGESTDTQYF
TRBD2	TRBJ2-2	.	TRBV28	TGTGCCAGCAGTAGAACCGGACTAGCGTTCACCGGGGAGCTGTTTTTT	CASSRTGLAFTGELFF
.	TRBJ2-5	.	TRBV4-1	TGCGCCAGCAGCAGCGGGCCCGGCGGGACAGAGACCCAGTACTTC	CASSSGPGGTETQYF
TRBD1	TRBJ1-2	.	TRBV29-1	TGCAGCGTTCCAGGGACAGGGGAAGACTATGGCTACACCTTC	CSVPGTGEDYGYTF
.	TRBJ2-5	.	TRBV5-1	TGCGCCAGCAAAGGACAGCCTTCCGCGGAGACCCAGTACTTC	CASKGQPSAETQYF